These 20 T cell receptor beta chains originate from one sample sequenced in a study of T-cell reconstitution after alpha-beta-depleted transplantation in children (dated by TCRdb to about 2016). The method was PCR. Sequencer: Illumina HiSeq 2500. TCR libraries were prepared with molecular barcoding, using unique molecular identifiers to normalize TCRbeta repertoire quantification. In TCRdb, the public reads were trimmed at Q25 with fastp and aligned with MiXCR, with productive beta chains retained. Duplicate CDR3 protein sequences are folded into a single record with the most common DNA and genes. This sample gives about 400,000 distinct CDR3 sequences in total; roughly 22% of them show up just once. The ten largest clonotypes hold 3.8% of the sample. The material was PBMCs from the stem cell graft donor, obtained from the stem cell graft. These receptors all stem from a human donor who donated a stem cell graft to a child with acute myeloid leukemia.

The rearrangement uses TRBV7-6 and TRBJ2-3; no definite D call. This CDR3 contains 15 residues. V was clipped by 3 bases and J by 5 bases, with 15 bases between them. Looked up from germline, CDR1 is SGHVS and CDR2 is FNYEAQ. The CDR3 reads CASSLNPTPVDTQYF. In DNA, the CDR3 is TGTGCCAGCAGCTTGAACCCGACTCCCGTAGATACGCAGTATTTT.

This clonotype has only a few counts. V usage is TRBV5-5 and J usage is TRBJ2-2, with 9 nucleotides matching TRBD1. The V gene's germline CDR1 is SGHKS and CDR2 YYEKEE (reference sequence). Germline trimming cut 3 bases from V and 3 bases from J; bases unmatched to any gene: 3. The CDR3 is 15 amino acids. The CDR3 bases are TGTGCCAGCAGCTGGACAGGGGAGGACACCGGGGAGCTGTTTTTT. Protein sequence: CASSWTGEDTGELFF.

In this sample, this clonotype turned up a few times. This sequence joins TRBV10-2 and TRBJ2-3, with no clear D. The CDR3 consists of 15 residues. Trimming left V 2 bases short and J 2 bases short, with 11 bases between. CDR1 and CDR2 (germline): WSHSY, SAAADI. The CDR3 protein is CASSEVSDITDTQYF. The CDR3 DNA reads as TGCGCCAGCAGTGAGGTTTCAGATATCACAGATACGCAGTATTTT.

The chain recombines TRBV7-9 with TRBJ2-5; 8 bases are a match to TRBD2. The J segment lost 10 bases and the V segment lost 6 bases, leaving 13 bases of the junction unmatched. Germline values: CDR1 SEHNR, CDR2 FQNEAQ (reference sequence). This CDR3 comprises 14 residues. CDR3 sequence: CASRGSGRMGNQYF. The CDR3 nucleotides are TGTGCCAGCAGAGGAAGCGGGAGAATGGGGAACCAGTACTTC.

This clonotype has just a few counts. The chain employs TRBV5-1 and TRBJ2-5; TRBD2 agrees at 12 bases. Germline assignment: CDR1 SGHRS and CDR2 YFSETQ. There are 15 residues in the CDR3. V dropped 7 bases and J dropped 2; count of bases not matched to a gene: 6. CDR3 residues: CASARLAGEQETQYF. The CDR3 DNA is TGCGCCAGCGCTAGACTAGCGGGAGAACAAGAGACCCAGTACTTC.

This clonotype was observed many times. The chain links TRBV29-1 to TRBJ2-3; tentatively, D is TRBD1 or TRBD2 (5 bases each). The ends were cut back, 5 bases at V and 0 bases at J, with 12 bases in the middle. Germline-derived CDR1 and CDR2 are SQVTM and ANQGSEA. The CDR3 is 14 residues long. This CDR3 reads CSVIPGTSTDTQYF. The CDR3 nucleotides read TGCAGCGTTATCCCCGGGACGAGCACAGATACGCAGTATTTT.

This clonotype was observed a handful of times. The chain is built from TRBV4-1 and TRBJ2-7; tentatively, D is TRBD1 (6 bases). V lost 0 bases, J lost 0 bases, and 18 bases lay in between. The CDR3 extends over 18 amino acids. CDR1 and CDR2 (germline): MGHRA, YSYEKL. The CDR3 loop is CASSQDSSWGQSSYEQYF. DNA of the CDR3: TGCGCCAGCAGCCAAGATTCGAGTTGGGGACAAAGCTCCTACGAGCAGTACTTC.

The chain has TRBV28 and TRBJ1-5; D not certain. V shed 2 bases and J shed 6 bases, with 8 bases lying between them. The CDR3 has 13 residues. Germline V gene sequence: CDR1 MDHEN, CDR2 SYDVKM. CDR3 sequence reads: CASSLRAIQPQHF. CDR3 DNA sequence: TGTGCCAGCAGTTTACGAGCCATTCAGCCCCAGCATTTT.

This clonotype was seen a handful of times. This rearrangement joins TRBV7-9 to TRBJ2-7; 10 nucleotides agree with TRBD1. Germline V gene data show CDR1 as SEHNR and CDR2 as FQNEAQ (reference sequence). Trimming took 5 bases from V and 0 from J; bases not matched to a gene: 4. The CDR3 length is 15 residues. The CDR3 sequence: CASSQRDRGSYEQYF. DNA of the CDR3: TGTGCCAGCAGCCAACGGGACAGGGGCTCCTACGAGCAGTACTTC.

The sample holds a few counts of this clonotype. This chain connects TRBV7-2 to TRBJ2-1; 8 nucleotides align to TRBD1. The CDR3 loop spans 16 amino acids. CDR1 and CDR2 from the germline V gene are SGHTA and FQGNSA. V was pared by 5 bases and J by 4 bases, with 10 bases of the junction left unmatched. The DNA of the CDR3 is TGTGCCAGCAGCCCAAGGTGGGGACAGGAATACAATGAGCAGTTCTTC. Protein sequence: CASSPRWGQEYNEQFF.

The chain carries TRBV20-1 and TRBJ2-1, with D unresolved. Germline CDR1 is DFQATT and CDR2 is SNEGSKA (reference sequence). There are 11 residues in the CDR3. The germline V and J ends were trimmed by 6 bases and 8 bases, with 11 bases remaining between them. The CDR3 sequence: CSARPLDEQFF. CDR3 bases: TGCAGTGCCCGCCCTTTGGATGAGCAGTTCTTC.

The chain combines TRBV27 with TRBJ2-4; D call uncertain. There are 11 residues in the CDR3. Germline assignment: CDR1 MNHEY and CDR2 SMNVEV (reference sequence). V lost 6 bases and J lost 6, with 6 bases in between. CDR3 loop: CASSRGNIQYF. The CDR3 DNA is TGTGCCAGCAGCCGTGGAAACATTCAGTACTTC.

This clonotype came up a few times. The rearrangement uses TRBV29-1 and TRBJ2-3, with 7 bases aligning to TRBD1. V trimming: 7 bases; J trimming: 4 bases; junction bases outside the gene matches: 5. Germline assignment: CDR1 SQVTM and CDR2 ANQGSEA. The CDR3 has 12 amino acids. The CDR3 nucleotides read TGCAGCGGTGCAGGGGGAGCAGATACGCAGTATTTT. Protein sequence: CSGAGGADTQYF.

The chain combines TRBV5-1 with TRBJ2-3, with 7 nucleotides matching TRBD2. The CDR3 contains 14 residues. Germline trimming cut 4 bases from V and 6 bases from J; bases unmatched to any gene: 8. Germline CDR1 SGHRS, CDR2 YFSETQ. In DNA form, the CDR3 reads TGCGCCAGCAGCGCCCAGCGGGACCGTGATACGCAGTATTTT. This encodes CASSAQRDRDTQYF. The full variable domain, rest sourced from reference TRBV5-1 and TRBJ2-3, is KAGVTQTPRYLIKTRGQQVTLSCSPISGHRSVSWYQQTPGQGLQFLFEYFSETQRNKGNFPGRFSGRQFSNSRSEMNVSTLELGDSALYLCASSAQRDRDTQYFGPGTRLTVL.

This clonotype was observed at least ten times. The chain combines TRBV6-4 with TRBJ2-1, with 10 bases matching TRBD2. The germline gives CDR1 MRHNA, CDR2 SNTAGT. V gave up 6 bases and J gave up 6 bases; unmatched junction bases: 5. CDR3 length: 14 residues. The CDR3 loop reads CASSRIAGGNEQFF. The CDR3, as DNA: TGTGCCAGCAGCCGAATAGCGGGGGGCAATGAGCAGTTCTTC.

This clonotype has ten or more counts. The gene calls are TRBV20-1 and TRBJ2-7, with TRBD1 matching 10 bases. Trimming at V came to 3 bases and at J to 1 base, leaving 6 bases not matched to a gene. CDR1 is DFQATT and CDR2 is SNEGSKA in the germline V gene (reference sequence). The CDR3 loop spans 15 amino acids. DNA for the CDR3: TGCAGTGCTAGGCGTCGGGACAGGGGATCCTACGAGCAGTACTTC. Its protein is CSARRRDRGSYEQYF.

The chain couples TRBV27 to TRBJ2-1; D call uncertain. The length of the CDR3 is 12 residues. V lost 9 bases and J 3 bases, leaving 9 bases between the germline ends. From germline, CDR1 is MNHEY and CDR2 SMNVEV (reference sequence). CDR3 sequence (DNA): TGTGCCAGACTCTCCGTCTACAATGAGCAGTTCTTC. This encodes CARLSVYNEQFF.

This clonotype came up a few times. The chain combines TRBV5-1 with TRBJ1-1; no clear D. The CDR3 extends over 13 amino acids. V was clipped by 5 bases and J by 0 bases, with 8 bases between them. Germline values: CDR1 SGHRS, CDR2 YFSETQ. The CDR3: CASRIGVNTEAFF. The DNA of the CDR3 is TGCGCCAGCAGAATTGGGGTGAACACTGAAGCTTTCTTT.

The chain couples TRBV12-3 or TRBV12-4 to TRBJ2-2; 7 bases line up with TRBD1. The CDR3 has 16 residues. V shed 6 bases and J 2 bases; nucleotides not matched to a gene: 9. CDR3 in amino acids: CASRSTGTVNTGELFF. Written as DNA, the CDR3 is TGTGCCAGCAGGTCTACCGGGACAGTTAACACCGGGGAGCTGTTTTTT.

This clonotype was recorded many times. The chain has TRBV7-8 and TRBJ2-2; D not resolved. V was trimmed by 1 base and J by 3 bases, leaving 6 bases between them. Germline V gives CDR1 SGHVS, CDR2 FQNEAQ. This CDR3 has 14 residues. The CDR3 is CASSLGRDTGELFF. CDR3 coding DNA: TGTGCCAGCAGCTTAGGACGGGACACCGGGGAGCTGTTTTTT.